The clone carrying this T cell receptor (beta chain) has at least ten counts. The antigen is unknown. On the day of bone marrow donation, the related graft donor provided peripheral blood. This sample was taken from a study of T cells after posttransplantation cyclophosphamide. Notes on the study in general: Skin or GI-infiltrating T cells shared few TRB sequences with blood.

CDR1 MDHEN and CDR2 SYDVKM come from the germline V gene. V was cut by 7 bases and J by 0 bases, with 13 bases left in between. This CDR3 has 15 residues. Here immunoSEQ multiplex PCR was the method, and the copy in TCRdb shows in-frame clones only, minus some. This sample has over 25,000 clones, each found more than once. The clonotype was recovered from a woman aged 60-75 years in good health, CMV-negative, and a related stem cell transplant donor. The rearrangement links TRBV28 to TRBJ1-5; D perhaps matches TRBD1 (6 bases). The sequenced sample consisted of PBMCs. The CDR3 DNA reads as TGTGCCAGCACACCACAGGGTCATAGCAATCAGCCCCAGCATTTT. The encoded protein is CASTPQGHSNQPQHF.